Reported below is one T cell receptor beta chain. Its antigen is still unknown. Mismatch with germline at one junction end may stem from a read error. This sample stems from a study of CD8+CD57+ T cells in acquired aplastic anemia (dated by TCRdb to the late 2010s). For context, the study as a whole: On average, sorted CD4+ and CD8+ cells yielded around 3.4 ug of extracted DNA, with a range of about 0.17 to 27.4 ug. Mean read counts for healthy donor samples were 8.5 million to 10.8 million for CD4+ cells and fewer than 12 million for CD8+ cells. General conclusions and limits of the study: Approximately 31 CD8+ CDR3 sequences were found in both patients and controls but appeared to be highly expressed in patients and within the immunodominant clones of the patients. CD8+ Simpson's diversity did not differ significantly between patients and healthy controls (P=0.060).

From cysteine to phenylalanine, the CDR3 is 13 amino acids long. The only DNA kept is the CDR3, 39 bases in frame from the first base. CDR1 SGHTA and CDR2 FQGTGA were looked up in the germline V gene. Profiling of TCR beta VDJ combinations and CDR3 sequences used genomic DNA as the template. An Illumina HiSeq 2000 was the platform used for TCR repertoire sequencing. In the original analysis: TRBV/TRBJ rearrangement plots, CDR3 size and DJ length profiles, and Simpson's diversity index were used to assess repertoires. The immunodominant clone was defined as the most abundant DNA sequence in deep sequencing data. CDR3 amino acid sequences were screened for sharing across subjects and compared with published repertoires and the VDJdb database. TCRdb passed the public sequencing reads through fastp at Q25 and MiXCR, retaining productive beta sequences. Here each entry gathers all rows of one CDR3 protein and keeps the most common genes and DNA. The V and J calls shown here were made by TCRdb, not taken from the authors' results. The sample includes about 220,000 distinct CDR3 sequences, with roughly 33% observed a single time. 1.1% of the sample is taken by the ten largest.

The study deep-sequenced TCR repertoires of sorted CD4+ and CD8+ blood T cells from severe aplastic anemia patients and healthy subjects. Ficoll-Paque density gradient centrifugation was used to isolate peripheral blood mononuclear cells. CD4+ and CD8+ T cells were sorted by FACS or magnetic beads before DNA extraction. The rearranged chain carries TRBV7-3 and TRBJ2-5; the D gene cannot be resolved reliably. Sequenced material: sorted CD4+, CD8+, or CD8+CD57+ T cells (not recorded which) from PBMCs. This receptor was taken from a human donor in good health, serving as a control. The DNA sequence reads TGTGCCAGCAGCTTAATCAGCCAAGGGACCCAGTACTTC. Translated, it gives CASSLISQGTQYF.